The next 13 T cell receptor beta chains were all read from a single sample in a study of shared clonotypes between healthy human individuals. Assay used: immunoSEQ multiplex PCR; TCRdb lists only in-frame clones, some missing. This table holds roughly 1,500,000 clones, roughly 98% found once. The sample comprised naive CD4+ T cells sorted from blood. Subset here: CD45RA+ positively selected. The receptors stem from a man in his thirties or forties in good health.

V gene TRBV5-1 combines with J gene TRBJ1-1; a weak D match, TRBD1 (5 bases). The CDR3 runs to 13 residues. V gave up 0 bases and J gave up 4 bases, with 7 bases separating them. Per germline, CDR1 SGHRS and CDR2 YFSETQ. The DNA for the CDR3 is TGCGCCAGCAGCTTGGTCAGGGCCACTGAAGCTTTCTTT. Its translation: CASSLVRATEAFF.

The chain recombines TRBV19 with TRBJ2-1; TRBD2 matches at 7 bases. The germline CDR1 and CDR2 sequences are LNHDA and SQIVND (reference sequence). Trimming at V came to 3 bases and at J to 7 bases, leaving 9 bases not matched to a gene. The CDR3 contains 15 residues. CDR3 residues: CASSMGGIFANEQFF. The CDR3, as DNA: TGTGCCAGTAGTATGGGGGGGATATTTGCAAATGAGCAGTTCTTC.

As to this clone: A read error may account for a junction end that differs from germline. The V call is TRBV5-4, the J call TRBJ1-1, with D unresolved. The CDR3 runs to 13 residues. Per the germline V gene, CDR1 is SGHNT and CDR2 is YYREEE (reference sequence). The CDR3 DNA sequence: TGTGCCAGCAGCTTGGAGCGGAACTCTGAAGCTTTCTTT. Translating gives CASSLERNSEAFF.

In this sample, this clone turned up once. The J gene is TRBJ2-5, the V gene TRBV7-9; 10 nucleotides agree with TRBD2. The ends lost 5 bases at V and 4 bases at J; junction bases unmatched: 13. CDR1 is SEHNR, CDR2 FQNEAQ, per germline (reference sequence). The CDR3 totals 17 residues. CDR3 sequence: CASSALTSGNARETQYF. The CDR3 DNA reads TGTGCCAGCAGCGCCTTAACTAGCGGGAACGCACGAGAGACCCAGTACTTC. The variable domain in full, with the rest retrieved from reference TRBV7-9 and TRBJ2-5, is DTGVSQNPRHKITKRGQNVTFRCDPISEHNRLYWYRQTLGQGPEFLTYFQNEAQLEKSRLLSDRFSAERPKGSFSTLEIQRTEQGDSAMYLCASSALTSGNARETQYFGPGTRLLVL.

The chain is built from TRBV5-4 and TRBJ2-1; tentative D call: TRBD2 (5 bases). The V gene lost 1 base and the J gene lost 10 bases, with 12 bases spanning the gap. Germline V lookup: CDR1 SGHNT, CDR2 YYREEE (reference sequence). This CDR3 is 13 amino acids long. CDR3 protein: CASSLRLAPEQFF. The CDR3 nucleotides read TGTGCCAGCAGCTTGCGGCTAGCTCCGGAGCAGTTCTTC.

This sequence joins TRBV7-9 and TRBJ2-7; D is undetermined. Germline values: CDR1 SEHNR, CDR2 FQNEAQ (reference sequence). Trimming took 4 bases from V and 5 from J, leaving 24 bases between them. The CDR3 extends over 17 amino acids. CDR3 protein: CASSSRLALPAANEQYF. CDR3 in DNA: TGTGCCAGCAGCTCCAGATTAGCCCTCCCTGCAGCTAACGAGCAGTACTTC.

The gene calls are TRBV2 and TRBJ2-7; possible D gene TRBD1, 6 bases. The germline gives CDR1 SNHLY, CDR2 FYNNEI. Trimming cost V 5 bases and J 5 bases, with 16 bases left between them. This CDR3 has 14 residues. The CDR3 here is CASSLDRGFDEQYF. CDR3 coding DNA: TGTGCCAGCAGTTTGGACAGAGGATTTGACGAGCAGTACTTC.

The rearrangement links TRBV7-8 to TRBJ2-7, with 8 bases that match TRBD2. Looked up from germline, CDR1 is SGHVS and CDR2 is FQNEAQ. This CDR3 region has 16 residues. V was clipped by 3 bases and J by 4 bases; unmatched bases: 11. CDR3 sequence: CASSLVAGRTFYEQYF. CDR3 DNA: TGTGCCAGCAGCTTGGTAGCGGGAAGAACCTTTTACGAGCAGTACTTC.

The chain carries TRBV29-1 and TRBJ2-7, with 9 bases identical to TRBD2. There are 15 residues in the CDR3. CDR1 is SQVTM and CDR2 is ANQGSEA in the germline V gene. Losses at the gene ends were 0 bases for V and 2 bases for J; bases not matched to a gene: 5. In nucleotides, the CDR3 is TGCAGCGTTGAAGATCTCGGCGGGAGGGCCTACGAGCAGTACTTC. This gives the protein CSVEDLGGRAYEQYF.

V is TRBV19 and J is TRBJ2-5, with 8 bases aligning to TRBD1. The CDR3 runs 15 residues. Germline CDR1 reads LNHDA; CDR2 reads SQIVND (reference sequence). V gave up 6 bases and J gave up 1 base; unmatched junction bases: 7. The CDR3 is CASSKYRGAQETQYF. The CDR3 nucleotides read TGTGCCAGTAGCAAATACAGGGGGGCCCAAGAGACCCAGTACTTC.

V and J are TRBV9 and TRBJ2-5; D possibly corresponds to TRBD2 (5 bases). Trimming pared 3 bases from V and 5 bases from J, leaving 11 bases between. Germline-derived CDR1 and CDR2 are SGDLS and YYNGEE. The CDR3 has 13 residues. The CDR3 DNA follows: TGTGCCAGCAGCGGAGAGGGCCTGGAGACCCAGTACTTC. Protein product: CASSGEGLETQYF. The full variable domain, completed using reference TRBV9 and TRBJ2-5, is DSGVTQTPKHLITATGQRVTLRCSPRSGDLSVYWYQQSLDQGLQFLIQYYNGEERAKGNILERFSAQQFPDLHSELNLSSLELGDSALYFCASSGEGLETQYFGPGTRLLVL.

The chain links TRBV30 to TRBJ1-1; TRBD1 agrees at 7 bases. This CDR3 comprises 13 residues. Germline V gene lookup returns CDR1 GTSNPN and CDR2 SVGIG (reference sequence). V lost 6 bases to trimming and J lost 0 bases; unmatched junction nucleotides: 4. This chain's CDR3 is CACSGQLNTEAFF. CDR3 in DNA: TGTGCCTGCTCGGGACAGTTGAACACTGAAGCTTTCTTT.

The rearrangement links TRBV28 to TRBJ2-1; D call uncertain. V was shortened by 4 bases and J by 6 bases, with 19 bases between the two germline ends. The CDR3 runs to 16 residues. CDR1 is MDHEN and CDR2 is SYDVKM in the germline V gene. CDR3 protein: CASSSHPVGIGNEQFF. In DNA form, the CDR3 reads TGTGCCAGCAGTTCACACCCAGTGGGAATTGGCAATGAGCAGTTCTTC. The variable domain in full, with the rest retrieved from reference TRBV28 and TRBJ2-1, is DVKVTQSSRYLVKRTGEKVFLECVQDMDHENMFWYRQDPGLGLRLIYFSYDVKMKEKGDIPEGYSVSREKKERFSLILESASTNQTSMYLCASSSHPVGIGNEQFFGPGTRLTVL.